This T cell receptor beta chain was documented in a study of T cell repertoires in cytomegalovirus infection. Study information: Through public TCR beta signatures, both CMV infection and matching HLA type were indicated. Study-level points and caveats: CMV-specific HLA-C-restricted TCR beta clonotypes dominated the ex vivo response. Accumulated public TCR beta family frequency recognized individuals carrying CMV together with the relevant HLA.

V was pared by 7 bases and J by 0 bases, with 16 bases between. The germline CDR1 and CDR2 sequences are LNHDA and SQIVND (reference sequence). CDR3 length: 15 residues. This clonotype was seen more than once but under ten times. Its antigen is as yet unknown. TCRdb itself ran the reads through MiXCR, one entry per CDR3 protein. The sample lists 150,000 to 200,000 distinct CDR3 sequences, roughly 14% occurring once. The sequence was obtained from a human donor in good health (CMV status not recorded). Some clones in this sample may be carry-over from other donors' samples. Material for sequencing was PBMCs. This chain joins TRBV19 and TRBJ2-7; possible D gene TRBD2, 5 bases. The CDR3 DNA sequence: TGTGCCAGTACTCCCGGGGATTTGGGCTCCTACGAGCAGTACTTC. Protein product: CASTPGDLGSYEQYF. The full variable domain, in which reference TRBV19 and TRBJ2-7 provide the parts outside the CDR3, is DGGITQSPKYLFRKEGQNVTLSCEQNLNHDAMYWYRQDPGQGLRLIYYSQIVNDFQKGDIAEGYSVSREKKESFPLTVTSAQKNPTAFYLCASTPGDLGSYEQYFGPGTRLTVT.